This paragraph covers one T cell receptor beta chain sequence. Its antigen is unknown. Nothing much larger sits one base from this clone, and base qualities are not available. Ficoll-Paque density gradient centrifugation was the method used to isolate PBMCs. TCRdb names Illumina NovaSeq 6000 as the instrument used. TCRalpha and TCRbeta cDNA libraries were built by 5'RACE with constant-segment primers, adding sample barcodes and unique molecular identifiers. Trizol reagent was used to extract RNA from every sample. Amplification of the libraries took two PCR steps, and the second step added a second sample barcode plus Illumina TruSeq adapters. Sequencing of the libraries was done on an Illumina NovaSeq, producing 2 x 150 bp paired-end reads. As for the authors' bioinformatics: Reads were demultiplexed and collapsed into UMI-guided consensus sequences with migec v1.2.7. Using mixcr v2.1.11, UMI consensuses were aligned to TRA and TRB V and J templates and then assembled into clonotypes. Clonotypes were classified as expanded or contracted when called significant by both edgeR and NoisET, with noise models trained on biological replicates. For edgeR calls, the thresholds were a false discovery rate-adjusted p below 0.01 and a log2 fold-change of 1. As an exploratory analysis of dynamics, max-normalized trajectories of the 1000 most abundant clonotypes were examined with PCA combined with hierarchical clustering. Separately sequenced CD4+ and CD8+ repertoires were used to assign the CD4 or CD8 phenotype of responding clones. Using fastp at Q25 and MiXCR, TCRdb reprocessed the public reads and kept productive beta chains. CDR3 protein sequences are deduplicated, and each keeps its most common genes and DNA. These V and J calls originate from TCRdb's pipeline instead of the authors' own analysis. This sample holds 400,000 or so distinct CDR3 sequences; 20% were observed only once. The ten biggest clones cover around 8.4% of the sample.

The data derive from a study of T-cell memory formation after mild COVID-19 (dated by TCRdb to the early 2020s). Regarding the study in general: TCR sequence clusters from the two donors were largely donor specific. Longitudinal TCRalpha and TCRbeta repertoire sequencing tracked T-cell clones expanding and contracting after mild COVID-19 in two donors. Two young, previously healthy adult volunteers made up the cohort, one male and one female.

Beyond this particular receptor, the publication reports: Only a couple of mild cases were covered by the study, and larger cohorts that include severe cases with pre-infection samples were considered necessary. Some responding clones were detected in pre-infection memory, which suggested that pre-existing cross-reactive memory T cells had joined the SARS-CoV-2 response. Contracting CD4+ clones were found mainly in CM and EM memory subsets, while CD8+ clones were enriched in EMRA. SARS-CoV-2 specificity of the second-wave clones peaking on day 37 was not confirmed. Clones contracting from day 15 to 85 had balanced CD4/CD8 phenotypes, while a second wave expanding from day 15 to 37 was biased towards CD4+.

The CDR3 holds 14 amino acids from the cysteine to the phenylalanine. Just the 42-base CDR3 DNA is kept, in frame starting at base 1. The germline V gene (reference sequence) yields SEHNR for CDR1 and FQNEAQ for CDR2. V is pared back by 1 base and J by 2 bases, with 9 bases lying between the germline termini. The V and J genes are TRBV7-9 and TRBJ2-7, with the D gene uncertain. The sample comprised PBMCs or a T cell subset sorted from them (not recorded which). The source is an adult woman who had mild COVID-19 (a few samples of this study predate the infection). The sample titles of this study are shuffled in the database, so cell type and time point are left out; the donor was told from shared clones. The CDR3 protein: CASSLDWIAYEQYF. Read as DNA, the sequence is TGTGCCAGCAGCTTAGATTGGATCGCCTACGAGCAGTACTTC. Joined to the reference TRBV7-9 and TRBJ2-7 proteins, this CDR3 gives the full variable domain: DTGVSQNPRHKITKRGQNVTFRCDPISEHNRLYWYRQTLGQGPEFLTYFQNEAQLEKSRLLSDRFSAERPKGSFSTLEIQRTEQGDSAMYLCASSLDWIAYEQYFGPGTRLTVT.